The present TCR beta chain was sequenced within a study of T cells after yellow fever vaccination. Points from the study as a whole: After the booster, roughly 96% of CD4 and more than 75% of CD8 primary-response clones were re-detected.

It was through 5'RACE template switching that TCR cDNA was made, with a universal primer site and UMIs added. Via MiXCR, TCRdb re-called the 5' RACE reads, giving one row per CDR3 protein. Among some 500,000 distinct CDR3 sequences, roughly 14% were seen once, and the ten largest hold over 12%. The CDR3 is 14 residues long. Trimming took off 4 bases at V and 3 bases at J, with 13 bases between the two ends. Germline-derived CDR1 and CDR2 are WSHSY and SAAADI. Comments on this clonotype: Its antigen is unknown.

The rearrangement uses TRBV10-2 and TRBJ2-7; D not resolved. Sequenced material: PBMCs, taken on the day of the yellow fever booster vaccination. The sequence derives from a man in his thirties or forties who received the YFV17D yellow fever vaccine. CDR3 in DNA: TGCGCCAGCAGTGTTTCAGGAAAGGGCTACGAGCAGTACTTC. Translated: CASSVSGKGYEQYF.